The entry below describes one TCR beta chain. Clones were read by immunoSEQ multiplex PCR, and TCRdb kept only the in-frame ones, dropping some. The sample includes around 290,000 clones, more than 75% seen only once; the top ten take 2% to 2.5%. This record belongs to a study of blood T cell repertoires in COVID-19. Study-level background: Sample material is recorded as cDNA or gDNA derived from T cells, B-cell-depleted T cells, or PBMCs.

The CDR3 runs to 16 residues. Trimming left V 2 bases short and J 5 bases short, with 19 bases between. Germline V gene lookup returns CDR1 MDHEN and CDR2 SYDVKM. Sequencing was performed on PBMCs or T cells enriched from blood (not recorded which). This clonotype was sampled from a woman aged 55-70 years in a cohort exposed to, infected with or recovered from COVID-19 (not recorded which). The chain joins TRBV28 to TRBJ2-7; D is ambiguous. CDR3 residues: CASSLVDRIAAHEQYF. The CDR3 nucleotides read TGTGCCAGCAGTTTAGTGGATCGCATAGCCGCTCACGAGCAGTACTTC.